This TCR beta chain was obtained from a study of blood T cell repertoires in COVID-19. Across the study: Sites across the United States, Italy and Spain contributed samples from acute and convalescent COVID-19. T cells, B-cell-depleted T cells, or PBMCs supplied cDNA or gDNA.

Germline V gives CDR1 SGHRS, CDR2 YFSETQ. Trimming took off 0 bases at V and 2 bases at J, with 9 bases between the two ends. The CDR3 is 14 residues long. Enrolment of Seattle patients took place during active infection, and they were followed longitudinally. This clone was detected only a few times. Source study methods: Reference gene primer amplification in the assay estimated nucleated cell counts. The table came from immunoSEQ multiplex PCR; TCRdb's copy has only in-frame clones and leaves some out. The D gene and trimming were derived from the DNA, and the V and J assignments and clone size from that table. This sample has roughly 500,000 clones, with roughly 87% found just once.

The sequenced material came from peripheral blood. The rearrangement links TRBV5-1 to TRBJ2-7, with no clear D. This clonotype was obtained from a man aged 18 to 29 with COVID-19, enrolled during active disease. The CDR3 reads CASSLVVLPYEQYF. Written as DNA, the CDR3 is TGCGCCAGCAGCTTGGTAGTCTTGCCCTACGAGCAGTACTTC.